These T cell receptor beta chains were read from a single sample in a study of blood T cell repertoires in COVID-19. Assay used: immunoSEQ multiplex PCR; TCRdb lists only in-frame clones, some missing. The data show about 130,000 clones, with 87% seen just once and 3% to 4% held by the top ten. Sequencing was performed on peripheral blood. The receptors shown here come from a woman aged 55-70 years with acute or convalescent COVID-19. The CDR3 runs from the conserved cysteine through the conserved F or W. Fields, in order: CDR3 length, J gene, clone size, V gene, D gene, CDR3 DNA, CDR3 protein. D genes are given only for firm matches. The size field is filled for only some rows; it gives once, few, many or a size class.

>15|TRBJ1-2|once|TRBV19|TRBD1
TGTGCCAGTAGTATCCCCCGACAGGGGAACTATGGCTACACCTTC
CASSIPRQGNYGYTF
>13|TRBJ2-1|-|TRBV28|-
TGTGCCAGCAGCCTCCCGGTTTACAATGAGCAGTTCTTC
CASSLPVYNEQFF
>13|TRBJ1-2|few|TRBV27|-
TGTGCCAGCAGTCCCGACGGGAACTATGGCTACACCTTC
CASSPDGNYGYTF
>17|TRBJ1-6|-|TRBV27|-
TGTGCCAGCGCCTCTCAAAAGACTAGGGCCTATAATTCACCCCTCCACTTT
CASASQKTRAYNSPLHF
>16|TRBJ2-4|-|TRBV19|TRBD1
TGTGCCAGTAGTGCTCGGACAGGTCGCGCCAAAAACATTCAGTACTTC
CASSARTGRAKNIQYF
>16|TRBJ1-4|-|TRBV6-5|-
TGTGCCAGCAGTTACACTAAGACGGCGAGGGGGGAAAAACTGTTTTTT
CASSYTKTARGEKLFF
>14|TRBJ1-2|-|TRBV19|TRBD1
TGTGCCAGTAAGTCCCCGGACAGGGCCTTTGGCTACACCTTC
CASKSPDRAFGYTF
>14|TRBJ1-2|few|TRBV19|TRBD1
TGTGCCAGTAGGGACAGGGGTAGAGTTGATGGCTACACCTTC
CASRDRGRVDGYTF
>15|TRBJ1-4|-|TRBV5-4|TRBD1
TGTGCCAGCAGTTTTAGACAGGGGGCAGAAGAAAAACTGTTTTTT
CASSFRQGAEEKLFF
>15|TRBJ1-5|-|TRBV5-1|-
TGCGCCAGCAGCTTGGCCGGGGGGGCCCATCAGCCCCAGCATTTT
CASSLAGGAHQPQHF
>13|TRBJ1-1|-|TRBV7-9|-
TGTGCCAGCACCCGACTTACAATCACTGAAGCTTTCTTT
CASTRLTITEAFF
>14|TRBJ2-1|-|TRBV7-9|-
TGTGCCAGCAGCCTAGACGGGACCTACAATGAGCAGTTCTTC
CASSLDGTYNEQFF
>15|TRBJ2-1|-|TRBV27|TRBD2
TGTGCCAGCAGTACCGGGACTAGCGGAAACAATGAGCAGTTCTTC
CASSTGTSGNNEQFF
>14|TRBJ1-1|-|TRBV29-1|-
TGCAGCGTTGCGAGGGGGAGTGCTGCCACTGAAGCTTTCTTT
CSVARGSAATEAFF
>12|TRBJ2-3|-|TRBV12-3/TRBV12-4|-
TGTGCCAGCAGTTTATGGGCGGATACGCAGTATTTT
CASSLWADTQYF
>12|TRBJ2-1|-|TRBV5-1|TRBD1
TGCGCCAGCAGGACGAACAGGGGTGAGCAGTTCTTC
CASRTNRGEQFF
>14|TRBJ1-5|-|TRBV19|-
TGTGCCAGTAGTCCCCCGACAGGCTATCAGCCCCAGCATTTT
CASSPPTGYQPQHF
>15|TRBJ1-1|few|TRBV6-5|-
TGTGCCAGCAGCCGGGGGGGGCGACAGCACACTGAAGCTTTCTTT
CASSRGGRQHTEAFF
>13|TRBJ1-4|few|TRBV6-5|-
TGTGCCAGCGTGAGGTCAACTAATGAAAAACTGTTTTTT
CASVRSTNEKLFF
>18|TRBJ2-1|-|TRBV19|TRBD2
TGTGCCAGTAGCCAATCTAGCGGGAGTGGAGGTGGGAACAATGAGCAGTTCTTC
CASSQSSGSGGGNNEQFF
>11|TRBJ1-2|-|TRBV6-5|TRBD1
TGTGCCAGCAGGGGACAGGTTGGCTACACCTTC
CASRGQVGYTF
>14|TRBJ1-2|-|TRBV3-1/TRBV3-2|-
TGTGCCAGCAGCCAGGTTACAGGGAACTATGGCTACACCTTC
CASSQVTGNYGYTF
>15|TRBJ2-3|-|TRBV28|TRBD2
TGTGCCAGCAGACTAGCGGAGGTGGGCACAGATACGCAGTATTTT
CASRLAEVGTDTQYF
>14|TRBJ2-2|once|TRBV5-1|-
TGCGCCAGCAGCTTGGATTCCTCCACCGGGGAGCTGTTTTTT
CASSLDSSTGELFF
>14|TRBJ2-1|-|TRBV11-3|-
TGTGCCAGCAGCCCCTCAGCCAGAGCGGGTGAGCAGTTCTTC
CASSPSARAGEQFF
>16|TRBJ1-5|-|TRBV27|TRBD1
TGTGCCAGCAGTTTAGGACAGGGAGGTAGCAATCAGCCCCAGCATTTT
CASSLGQGGSNQPQHF
>13|TRBJ1-6|-|TRBV2|-
TGTGCCAGCATTTGGGGGCAGTATTCACCCCTCCACTTT
CASIWGQYSPLHF
>16|TRBJ1-1|-|TRBV5-1|-
TGCGCCAGCAGCTTGGGTGCCTGGGGCGAGAACACTGAAGCTTTCTTT
CASSLGAWGENTEAFF
>15|TRBJ1-3|-|TRBV28|-
TGTGCCACCCACACGGGACTTAGCTCTGGAAACACCATATATTTT
CATHTGLSSGNTIYF
>14|TRBJ1-1|-|TRBV3-1/TRBV3-2|TRBD1
TGTGCCAGCAGCCAAGACAGGGGGCTGGGGGGAGCTTTCTTT
CASSQDRGLGGAFF
>14|TRBJ2-7|once|TRBV18|TRBD1
TGTGCCAGCTCAACCGGGACAGGGAACAACGAGCAGTACTTC
CASSTGTGNNEQYF
>15|TRBJ1-5|many|TRBV28|-
TGTGCCAGCAGTCAGGAGGGGTCGCGCAATCAGCCCCAGCATTTT
CASSQEGSRNQPQHF
>13|TRBJ2-1|-|TRBV7-3|-
TGTGCCAGCAGCATCGGACTATACAATGAGCAGTTCTTC
CASSIGLYNEQFF
>14|TRBJ1-5|-|TRBV3-1/TRBV3-2|-
TGTGCCAGCAGCAGAGAGGTAGTCCGGCAGCCCCAGCATTTT
CASSREVVRQPQHF
>12|TRBJ1-2|-|TRBV3-1/TRBV3-2|-
TGTGCCAGCAGCAGGAGGAACTATGGCTACACCTTC
CASSRRNYGYTF
>12|TRBJ2-7|-|TRBV29-1|TRBD1
TGCAGCGCCCAGGGACAGATCTACGAGCAGTACTTC
CSAQGQIYEQYF
>15|TRBJ2-4|-|TRBV28|-
TGTGCCAGCAGCCCTAACGGGTGGGCCAAAAACATTCAGTACTTC
CASSPNGWAKNIQYF
>20|TRBJ2-2|-|TRBV5-1|TRBD2
TGCGCCAGCAGCTTGGGCCCCGCGGGGAGCGGGAGCGCGAACACCGGGGAGCTGTTTTTT
CASSLGPAGSGSANTGELFF
>11|TRBJ1-1|-|TRBV20-1|-
TGCAGTGCTAGAGGAGGCACTGAAGCTTTCTTT
CSARGGTEAFF
>18|TRBJ2-2|-|TRBV15|TRBD2
TGTGCCACCAGCAGAGATTTAGTTAGACTAGCGGGAGGAGGGGAGCTGTTTTTT
CATSRDLVRLAGGGELFF
>13|TRBJ1-5|-|TRBV3-1/TRBV3-2|-
TGTGCCAGCAGCCAAGACTTGAATCAGCCCCAGCATTTT
CASSQDLNQPQHF
>17|TRBJ2-2|-|TRBV7-3|-
TGTGCCAGCAGCTTAACCACTTCCACAGGGAGCACCGGGGAGCTGTTTTTT
CASSLTTSTGSTGELFF
>16|TRBJ2-2|-|TRBV10-3|-
TGTGCCATCAGTGAGTCGGGACTCTGGGACTCCGGGGAGCTGTTTTTT
CAISESGLWDSGELFF